This T cell receptor beta chain is from a study of T cell responses to AZD1222 COVID-19 vaccine (dated by TCRdb to the early 2020s). Study-wide context: AZD1222 recipients whose second dose came at about 4 weeks and those whose second dose came at about 12 weeks were combined into one group, since spike-specific TCR depth and breadth did not differ between the two schedules. Trial participants were enrolled by age into subgroups of 18-55, 56-69 and 70-plus years, and around 140, 26 and 57 TCR-sequenced participants, respectively, were included in these subgroups. A total of 230 to 250 trial participants underwent TCR sequencing, of whom about 210 had received two doses of AZD1222 and around 25 had received two doses of the MenACWY control vaccine.

The CDR3 regions of human TCRbeta chains were subjected to immunosequencing. The authors' pipeline ran thus. Repertoire TCRs were matched against a reference library of SARS-CoV-2-specific TCRs generated with the MIRA antigen-specificity platform. Breadth meant the fraction of unique TCRs that were SARS-CoV-2-associated, whereas depth meant the fraction of total T cells that were SARS-CoV-2-associated. Each spike-specific TCR was assigned to its reactive spike region and to a CD4 or CD8 class using the MIRA data. Log10-transformed breadth and depth values were compared by one-way ANOVA with Sidak's multiple comparisons tests. TCRdb carries this immuneACCESS record with in-frame sequences only. Its versions omit some clonotypes, under half of them owing to an unresolved V gene in the studies checked, with the rest unexplained. From that table come the V and J calls and clone size; the DNA was used to work out D and trimming. This sample is represented by roughly 97,000 clones; 85% to 90% of them were singletons. Approximately 7% of the sample rests with the top ten.

What the study reported, not specific to this receptor: Most participants were white British and females outnumbered males, and the authors suggested that clonal diversity may have been underestimated. The whole spike protein was spanned by vaccine-associated CD4 TCRs, and dominant responses were seen in regions 160-218 and 743-854. The 56-69-year group was small, and its depth increase did not reach significance, likely because of low power. After two AZD1222 doses, both the breadth and the depth of spike-specific TCRs were significantly higher than at day 0 and than in MenACWY recipients. Nearly half of unique spike-specific TCRs reportedly recognized epitopes outside regions mutated in the B.1.351 and B.1.1.7 variants. Only six or seven AZD1222 recipients were SARS-CoV-2 seropositive at baseline, limiting conclusions about previously exposed vaccinees. No day 14 peak-response samples were available, so repertoires were characterized only after the peak T cell response.

The germline V gene (reference sequence) gives CDR1 as LNHDA and CDR2 as SQIVND. The CDR3 contains 15 residues, cysteine and phenylalanine counted. The kept DNA is CDR3 alone, 45 bases in frame from the first base. V and J are truncated by 4 bases and 5 bases respectively, leaving an intervening sequence of 15 bases. What this sample's time point label stands for: baseline before first vaccination. Vaccinee samples were obtained from the UK trials COV001 and COV002, which included a single-blind randomized controlled phase 2/3 trial of AZD1222 (ChAdOx1 nCoV-19) in healthy adults. Trial participant PBMC samples were collected at day 0 and day 28 after the second dose for TCRbeta chain sequencing. This clone was seen once. There is no known antigen for this receptor. There are no base qualities to consult, and no much larger clone falls within one base.

The rearrangement joined TRBV19 to TRBJ1-5; a weak D assignment points to TRBD1 (5 bases agree). The receptor was derived from an adult in good health. The sample here was peripheral blood, taken on day 0 of AZD1222 vaccination. In nucleotides, the sequence is TGTGCCAGTAGTACCCGGGAAGGGGAACATCAGCCCCAGCATTTT. This yields the protein CASSTREGEHQPQHF.